A selection of T cell receptor beta chains follows, all from one sample in a study of T cell responses to AZD1222 COVID-19 vaccine. Libraries were prepared by immunoSEQ multiplex PCR; TCRdb keeps only in-frame clonotypes and omits some of them. Of some 80,000 clones listed, around 89% are singletons. The input for sequencing was peripheral blood, taken on day 0 of AZD1222 vaccination. The receptors originated from an adult in good health. Both conserved end residues are part of each CDR3. Fields, in order: clone size, D gene, J gene, V gene, CDR3 DNA, CDR3 protein. The D gene is left open where the match is weak. Only part of the rows carry a size: once, few, many, or a class if the clone is expanded.

clone_size: few
d_call: -
j_call: TRBJ1-4
v_call: TRBV19
cdr3_nt: TGTGCCAGTAGTATAGGGGAGGGGAGGACAACTAATGAAAAACTGTTTTTT
cdr3_aa: CASSIGEGRTTNEKLFF

clone_size: once
d_call: -
j_call: TRBJ2-2
v_call: TRBV29-1
cdr3_nt: TGCAGCGTTGAATCATGGGAAAGGGAGCTGTTTTTT
cdr3_aa: CSVESWERELFF

clone_size: few
d_call: TRBD2
j_call: TRBJ2-7
v_call: TRBV11-3
cdr3_nt: TGTGCCAGCAGCCCCCGGACTAGCGGGGGCCTTTACGAGCAGTACTTC
cdr3_aa: CASSPRTSGGLYEQYF

clone_size: -
d_call: -
j_call: TRBJ1-1
v_call: TRBV3-1/TRBV3-2
cdr3_nt: TGTGCCAGCAAGGGGACGGTGGAGGGCACTGAAGCTTTCTTT
cdr3_aa: CASKGTVEGTEAFF

clone_size: -
d_call: -
j_call: TRBJ1-1
v_call: TRBV27
cdr3_nt: TGTGCCAGCAGCTACAGGGAGGTAACTGAAGCTTTCTTT
cdr3_aa: CASSYREVTEAFF

clone_size: -
d_call: -
j_call: TRBJ2-7
v_call: TRBV18
cdr3_nt: TGTGCCAGCTCCCCAGTAAGGGTCCACGAGCAGTACTTC
cdr3_aa: CASSPVRVHEQYF

clone_size: -
d_call: -
j_call: TRBJ1-2
v_call: TRBV19
cdr3_nt: TGTGCCGCTCGGGGCGGCAGTTCGAACTATGGCTACACCTTC
cdr3_aa: CAARGGSSNYGYTF

clone_size: -
d_call: -
j_call: TRBJ1-2
v_call: TRBV6-5
cdr3_nt: TGTGCCAGCAGTTATCGGTGGTACTATGGCTACACCTTC
cdr3_aa: CASSYRWYYGYTF

clone_size: -
d_call: TRBD1
j_call: TRBJ1-1
v_call: TRBV4-3
cdr3_nt: TGCGCCAGCAGCCAAACCAGACAGGGCATAGCTTTCTTT
cdr3_aa: CASSQTRQGIAFF

clone_size: -
d_call: -
j_call: TRBJ1-1
v_call: TRBV25-1
cdr3_nt: TGTGCCAGCAGTGACGGGACGCCTACAACTGAAGCTTTCTTT
cdr3_aa: CASSDGTPTTEAFF

clone_size: few
d_call: -
j_call: TRBJ2-1
v_call: TRBV12-5
cdr3_nt: TGTGCTAGTGGTGGAGACGGGACATACTCCTACAATGAGCAGTTCTTC
cdr3_aa: CASGGDGTYSYNEQFF

clone_size: -
d_call: -
j_call: TRBJ2-7
v_call: TRBV7-9
cdr3_nt: TGTGCCAGCAGTCTGACGAGCTACGAGCAGTACTTC
cdr3_aa: CASSLTSYEQYF

clone_size: -
d_call: TRBD2
j_call: TRBJ2-1
v_call: TRBV7-9
cdr3_nt: TGTGCCAGCACCCCGACTAGCGGCAATGAGCAGTTCTTC
cdr3_aa: CASTPTSGNEQFF

clone_size: -
d_call: TRBD1
j_call: TRBJ1-2
v_call: TRBV10-3
cdr3_nt: TGTGCCATCAGGACAGGGGTCGATGGCTACACCTTC
cdr3_aa: CAIRTGVDGYTF

clone_size: -
d_call: TRBD1
j_call: TRBJ2-1
v_call: TRBV19
cdr3_nt: TGTGCCAGTAGTCTCGACAGGGGGCGACAGGTCGAGCAGTTCTTC
cdr3_aa: CASSLDRGRQVEQFF

clone_size: -
d_call: TRBD1
j_call: TRBJ2-1
v_call: TRBV9
cdr3_nt: TGTGCCAGCAGCGTAAGGACAGGGGCATACAATGAGCAGTTCTTC
cdr3_aa: CASSVRTGAYNEQFF

clone_size: -
d_call: -
j_call: TRBJ1-2
v_call: TRBV5-1
cdr3_nt: TGCGCCAGCAGCTACCGGGGCCGACGCGTAAGGGGCTACACCTTC
cdr3_aa: CASSYRGRRVRGYTF

clone_size: -
d_call: -
j_call: TRBJ1-6
v_call: TRBV11-2
cdr3_nt: TGTGCCAGCAGCTTAGAGGGGGGCAGGGTTGGTTCACCCCTCCACTTT
cdr3_aa: CASSLEGGRVGSPLHF

clone_size: -
d_call: TRBD2
j_call: TRBJ2-2
v_call: TRBV7-9
cdr3_nt: TGTGCCAGCCGGTGGGGGACTAGCGCGGGCACCGGGGAGCTGTTTTTT
cdr3_aa: CASRWGTSAGTGELFF

clone_size: -
d_call: -
j_call: TRBJ1-1
v_call: TRBV11-2
cdr3_nt: TGTGCCAGCAGCTTAGGTCGGGCCATGAACACTGAAGCTTTCTTT
cdr3_aa: CASSLGRAMNTEAFF

clone_size: -
d_call: -
j_call: TRBJ1-1
v_call: TRBV4-3
cdr3_nt: TGCGCCAGCAGCCAAGATCATGGGGGGAGCGGTGAAGCTTTCTTT
cdr3_aa: CASSQDHGGSGEAFF

clone_size: -
d_call: -
j_call: TRBJ2-2
v_call: TRBV5-1
cdr3_nt: TGCGCCAGCAGCGGAATCCCGAACACCGGGGAGCTGTTTTTT
cdr3_aa: CASSGIPNTGELFF

clone_size: -
d_call: -
j_call: TRBJ2-3
v_call: TRBV19
cdr3_nt: TGTGCCAGTAGTATAATCCCCTCAGATACGCAGTATTTT
cdr3_aa: CASSIIPSDTQYF

clone_size: -
d_call: -
j_call: TRBJ2-7
v_call: TRBV14
cdr3_nt: TGTGCCAGCAGCCGCGGCTACGAGCAGTACTTC
cdr3_aa: CASSRGYEQYF

clone_size: -
d_call: -
j_call: TRBJ2-6
v_call: TRBV30
cdr3_nt: TGTGCCGCCCCCCGGACGGCCAACGTCCTGACTTTC
cdr3_aa: CAAPRTANVLTF

clone_size: -
d_call: -
j_call: TRBJ1-1
v_call: TRBV7-2
cdr3_nt: TGTGCCAGCAGCTTAGGATGGACAGCGAACACTGAAGCTTTCTTT
cdr3_aa: CASSLGWTANTEAFF

clone_size: -
d_call: -
j_call: TRBJ2-6
v_call: TRBV28
cdr3_nt: TGTGCCAGCAGTTTTGGGGAGCGGGTAGGGGCCAACGTCCTGACTTTC
cdr3_aa: CASSFGERVGANVLTF

clone_size: -
d_call: TRBD2
j_call: TRBJ2-3
v_call: TRBV6-4
cdr3_nt: TGTGCCAGCAGTGACTCCGGGGGGGCAGATACGCAGTATTTT
cdr3_aa: CASSDSGGADTQYF

clone_size: -
d_call: -
j_call: TRBJ1-6
v_call: TRBV28
cdr3_nt: TGTGCCAGCAGCGAAACGACAGGACCTAATTCACCCCTCCACTTT
cdr3_aa: CASSETTGPNSPLHF

clone_size: -
d_call: -
j_call: TRBJ2-5
v_call: TRBV29-1
cdr3_nt: TGCAGCGTTGAGAAAAGCGGGGAGACCCAGTACTTC
cdr3_aa: CSVEKSGETQYF

clone_size: -
d_call: TRBD1
j_call: TRBJ2-7
v_call: TRBV4-3
cdr3_nt: TGCGCCAGCAGCCAAGACTACCGGGACAGGGGCCTCGAGCAGTACTTC
cdr3_aa: CASSQDYRDRGLEQYF

clone_size: -
d_call: TRBD1
j_call: TRBJ2-7
v_call: TRBV7-3
cdr3_nt: TGTGCCAGCAGCGTTACAGGGGGAGACGAGCAGTACTTC
cdr3_aa: CASSVTGGDEQYF

clone_size: -
d_call: TRBD2
j_call: TRBJ2-3
v_call: TRBV4-2
cdr3_nt: TGTGCCAGCAGCCAAGGTGCTAGCGGGGGGGCCACAGATACGCAGTATTTT
cdr3_aa: CASSQGASGGATDTQYF

clone_size: -
d_call: -
j_call: TRBJ2-7
v_call: TRBV3-1/TRBV3-2
cdr3_nt: TGTGCCAGCAGCCAAGTCTATCTCCCCCCCTACGAGCAGTACTTC
cdr3_aa: CASSQVYLPPYEQYF

clone_size: -
d_call: TRBD2
j_call: TRBJ2-3
v_call: TRBV7-3
cdr3_nt: TGTGCCAGCAGCCAAACTAGCGGGGGGGCCACGCAGTATTTT
cdr3_aa: CASSQTSGGATQYF

clone_size: few
d_call: -
j_call: TRBJ1-2
v_call: TRBV4-2
cdr3_nt: TGTGCCAGCAGCCAAGATGAATTACGGATTGACTATGGCTACACCTTC
cdr3_aa: CASSQDELRIDYGYTF

clone_size: -
d_call: -
j_call: TRBJ2-5
v_call: TRBV3-1/TRBV3-2
cdr3_nt: TGTGCCAGCAGCCAAGATTTAGTGACAAGCCAGACCCAGTACTTC
cdr3_aa: CASSQDLVTSQTQYF

clone_size: -
d_call: -
j_call: TRBJ2-7
v_call: TRBV9
cdr3_nt: TGTGCCAGCAGCCAAACCCTCGGTCCCTACGAGCAGTACTTC
cdr3_aa: CASSQTLGPYEQYF

clone_size: -
d_call: TRBD1
j_call: TRBJ2-7
v_call: TRBV11-3
cdr3_nt: TGTGCCAGCAGCAAGCTACGGGACAGGGGTTCCGACGAGCAGTACTTC
cdr3_aa: CASSKLRDRGSDEQYF

clone_size: -
d_call: -
j_call: TRBJ1-5
v_call: TRBV4-1
cdr3_nt: TGCGCCAGCAGCCAAGTTTTGACGGTTTTGAGCAATCAGCCCCAGCATTTT
cdr3_aa: CASSQVLTVLSNQPQHF

clone_size: -
d_call: -
j_call: TRBJ1-2
v_call: TRBV3-1/TRBV3-2
cdr3_nt: TGTGCCAGCAGCTACCCAGCAGAAGGGGACTATGGCTACACCTTC
cdr3_aa: CASSYPAEGDYGYTF

clone_size: -
d_call: TRBD1
j_call: TRBJ1-5
v_call: TRBV28
cdr3_nt: TGTGCCAGCAGGTTGCGGGACAGCCGCAATCAGCCCCAGCATTTT
cdr3_aa: CASRLRDSRNQPQHF

clone_size: -
d_call: TRBD1
j_call: TRBJ1-6
v_call: TRBV7-9
cdr3_nt: TGTGCCAGCAGCCGGGACAGGACACCCCTCCACTTT
cdr3_aa: CASSRDRTPLHF

clone_size: -
d_call: -
j_call: TRBJ1-1
v_call: TRBV19
cdr3_nt: TGTGCCAGTAGTATGGAGAGGTTCGCTGAAGCTTTCTTT
cdr3_aa: CASSMERFAEAFF

clone_size: -
d_call: -
j_call: TRBJ1-4
v_call: TRBV5-5
cdr3_nt: TGTGCCAGCAGCTACCTAGTGGGGGGTTTATCTAATGAAAAACTGTTTTTT
cdr3_aa: CASSYLVGGLSNEKLFF

clone_size: -
d_call: -
j_call: TRBJ2-1
v_call: TRBV2
cdr3_nt: TGTGCCAGCGGAGGGGAAGGGCAGTTCTTC
cdr3_aa: CASGGEGQFF

clone_size: -
d_call: TRBD1
j_call: TRBJ1-1
v_call: TRBV24-1
cdr3_nt: TGTGCCACCAGTGCCCCGGGACAGAATACTTTCTTT
cdr3_aa: CATSAPGQNTFF

clone_size: large
d_call: TRBD1
j_call: TRBJ1-6
v_call: TRBV5-1
cdr3_nt: TGCGCCAGCAGCGTTCGGGACAGGAATAATTCACCCCTCCACTTT
cdr3_aa: CASSVRDRNNSPLHF

clone_size: once
d_call: -
j_call: TRBJ1-5
v_call: TRBV4-1
cdr3_nt: TGCGCCAGCAGCCACCCACCAGATCAGCCCCAGCATTTT
cdr3_aa: CASSHPPDQPQHF

clone_size: -
d_call: TRBD1
j_call: TRBJ1-1
v_call: TRBV6-5
cdr3_nt: TGTGCCAGCAGTTACTCTGGGGACAGGCTTGACACTGAAGCTTTCTTT
cdr3_aa: CASSYSGDRLDTEAFF

clone_size: -
d_call: TRBD1
j_call: TRBJ2-1
v_call: TRBV3-1/TRBV3-2
cdr3_nt: TGTGCCAGCAGCCAATTTCCGGGACAGGGGATAAATGAGCAGTTCTTC
cdr3_aa: CASSQFPGQGINEQFF

clone_size: -
d_call: -
j_call: TRBJ2-1
v_call: TRBV6-5
cdr3_nt: TGTGCCAGCAGTTACTCTTACGAGGGGGTAGGGCAGTTCTTC
cdr3_aa: CASSYSYEGVGQFF

clone_size: -
d_call: TRBD1
j_call: TRBJ1-2
v_call: TRBV10-2
cdr3_nt: TGCGCCAGCAGTAGTCGACAGGGGTTGAGGGGGCTTGGCTACACCTTC
cdr3_aa: CASSSRQGLRGLGYTF

clone_size: -
d_call: -
j_call: TRBJ2-2
v_call: TRBV2
cdr3_nt: TGTGCCAGCAGAAGGACTACGAACACCGGGGAGCTGTTTTTT
cdr3_aa: CASRRTTNTGELFF

clone_size: -
d_call: TRBD1
j_call: TRBJ1-1
v_call: TRBV29-1
cdr3_nt: TGCAGCGTTGCGAAGGACAGGGAAGCTTTCTTT
cdr3_aa: CSVAKDREAFF